The rows below give T cell receptor beta chains drawn from one sample of a study of CD8+ T cells in alopecia areata. This table comes from immunoSEQ multiplex PCR, and its TCRdb copy is limited to in-frame clones, with some not included. Of more than 100,000 clones detected, roughly 58% appear once; the ten largest clones hold 4.5% to 5.5%. The sample consisted of CD4+ T cells sorted from blood, taken at week 0. These receptors all stem from a human donor with alopecia areata. The CDR3 runs from the conserved cysteine through the conserved F or W. The D gene is left open where the match is weak. Where a row states a size, it is once, few, many or the class of an expanded clone; other rows omit it.

TRBJ2-1,.,.,TRBV15,TGTGCCACCAGCACAAGCGGAAACAGTGAGCAGTTCTTC,CATSTSGNSEQFF
TRBJ2-3,.,.,TRBV4-1,TGCGCCAGCAGCCAAGATCCTGAACTTGTGGGCACAGATACGCAGTATTTT,CASSQDPELVGTDTQYF
TRBJ2-7,TRBD1,.,TRBV7-9,TGTGCCAGCAGCACGGGACAGGGGGGATACGAGCAGTACTTC,CASSTGQGGYEQYF
TRBJ1-2,.,.,TRBV6-1,TGTGCCAGCAGTCACGGGGCGTCAAGGGACTATGGCTACACCTTC,CASSHGASRDYGYTF
TRBJ2-7,.,many,TRBV5-1,TGCGCCAGCAGCTTGGACGGGGGAGGCTACGAGCAGTACTTC,CASSLDGGGYEQYF
TRBJ2-7,.,.,TRBV6-6,TGTGCCAGCAGTTACTCGAAGGACAGCCAGCGTTACGAGCAGTACTTC,CASSYSKDSQRYEQYF
TRBJ2-3,.,.,TRBV5-1,TGCGCCAGCAGCTTTCAGGGGTTAGCAGATACGCAGTATTTT,CASSFQGLADTQYF
TRBJ2-2,.,.,TRBV7-3,TGTGCCAGCAGCTTTGATATTAGCGGGGAGCTGTTTTTT,CASSFDISGELFF
TRBJ1-1,.,once,TRBV5-1,TGCGCCAGCAGCTTGTTTCCGGACAGCCTACACTCGGACACTGAAGCTTTCTTT,CASSLFPDSLHSDTEAFF
TRBJ2-7,.,.,TRBV2,TGTGCCAGCAGTGGGACCCTCTCCGAGCAGTACTTC,CASSGTLSEQYF
TRBJ1-1,.,.,TRBV6-5,TGTGCCAGCAGTTATCACCGGGGGAACACTGAAGCTTTCTTT,CASSYHRGNTEAFF
TRBJ2-2,.,few,TRBV4-3,TGCGCCAGCAGCCAAGAAGTCCAGCTAAGGGTGGCGAACACCGGGGAGCTGTTTTTT,CASSQEVQLRVANTGELFF
TRBJ2-6,.,few,TRBV9,TGTGCCAGCAGTTTACAGCTACCTACTGGGGCCAACGTCCTGACTTTC,CASSLQLPTGANVLTF
TRBJ2-6,.,.,TRBV10-3,TGTGCCATCAGTGACCTTGGCGGGCTGTCTGGGGCCAACGTCCTGACTTTC,CAISDLGGLSGANVLTF
TRBJ1-1,TRBD1,few,TRBV7-9,TGTGCCAGCAGCTTGACAGGGGGCGGCACTGAAGCTTTCTTT,CASSLTGGGTEAFF
TRBJ1-2,.,.,TRBV7-2,TGTGCCAGCAGCTTAGAGACCTATGGCTACACCTTC,CASSLETYGYTF
TRBJ1-4,TRBD1,.,TRBV7-9,TGTGCCAGCAGCCTAGACAGGGAAAGGTTTTTT,CASSLDRERFF
TRBJ1-6,TRBD1,.,TRBV27,TGTGCCAGCAGTTTCCGGACAGGGGGCAGGAGGGATTCACCCCTCCACTTT,CASSFRTGGRRDSPLHF
TRBJ2-3,TRBD2,.,TRBV7-8,TGTGCCAGCAGCTTCCGGGAGGCAGATACGCAGTATTTT,CASSFREADTQYF
TRBJ1-5,.,.,TRBV2,TGTGCCAGCAGTGAAGGAGGGTTGGATCAGCCCCAGCATTTT,CASSEGGLDQPQHF
TRBJ1-5,TRBD1,few,TRBV18,TGTGCCAGCTCACTAATGGGACAGAGCAATCAGCCCCAGCATTTT,CASSLMGQSNQPQHF
TRBJ2-3,.,.,TRBV20-1,TGCAGTGCTACCATGGCAGATACGCAGTATTTT,CSATMADTQYF
TRBJ2-1,TRBD1,.,TRBV5-1,TGCGCCAGCAGCGAACCGGGACAGGGGGCAGTTGAGCAGTTCTTC,CASSEPGQGAVEQFF
TRBJ1-5,TRBD1,.,TRBV6-6,TGTGCCAGCAGTGCCGACAGGGGGCTGAGCAATCAGCCCCAGCATTTT,CASSADRGLSNQPQHF
TRBJ2-6,TRBD1,.,TRBV7-2,TGTGCCGGACAGGGGCCCGACTCTGGGGCCAACGTCCTGACTTTC,CAGQGPDSGANVLTF